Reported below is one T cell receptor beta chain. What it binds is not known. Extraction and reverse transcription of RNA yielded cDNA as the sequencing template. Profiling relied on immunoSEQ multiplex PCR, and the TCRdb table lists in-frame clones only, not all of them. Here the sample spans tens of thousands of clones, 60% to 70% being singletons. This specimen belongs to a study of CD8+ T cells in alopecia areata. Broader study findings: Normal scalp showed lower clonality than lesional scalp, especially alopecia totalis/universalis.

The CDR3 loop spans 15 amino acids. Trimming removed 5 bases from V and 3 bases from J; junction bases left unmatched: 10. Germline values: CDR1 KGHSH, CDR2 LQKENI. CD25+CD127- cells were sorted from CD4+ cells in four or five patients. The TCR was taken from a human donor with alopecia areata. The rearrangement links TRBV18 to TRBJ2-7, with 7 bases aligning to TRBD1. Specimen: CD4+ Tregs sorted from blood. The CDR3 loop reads CASSATRQGIYEQYF. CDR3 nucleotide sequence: TGTGCCAGCTCAGCAACACGACAGGGTATCTACGAGCAGTACTTC. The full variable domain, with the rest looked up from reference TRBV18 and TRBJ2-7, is NAGVMQNPRHLVRRRGQEARLRCSPMKGHSHVYWYRQLPEEGLKFMVYLQKENIIDESGMPKERFSAEFPKEGPSILRIQQVVRGDSAAYFCASSATRQGIYEQYFGPGTRLTVT.